This T cell receptor beta chain derives from a study of beta chain features in type 1 diabetes. In the case of this clone: What it binds is not known.

The CDR3 length is 15 residues. J lost 7 bases, V lost 1 base, and 4 bases had no gene match. Germline assignment: CDR1 LGHNA and CDR2 YSLEER. General study findings and limits: Resolution of whether HLA type affects TCRB rearrangement was not achieved here.

The entirety of the isolated RNA underwent reverse transcription, so expressed TCRB transcripts were sequenced. Data came from immunoSEQ multiplex PCR; TCRdb stores just in-frame clones and leaves some out. Among 300,000 to 400,000 clones listed, over 10% were seen once. V usage is TRBV4-3 and J usage is TRBJ1-6; 7 bases align to TRBD1. Sequencing used naive CD4+ T cells from blood. This sequence was found in a man between 18 and 29 years old in good health. The CDR3, as DNA: TGCGCCAGCAGCCAAGGGGACAGCCAGAATTCACCCCTCCACTTT. Translated: CASSQGDSQNSPLHF.